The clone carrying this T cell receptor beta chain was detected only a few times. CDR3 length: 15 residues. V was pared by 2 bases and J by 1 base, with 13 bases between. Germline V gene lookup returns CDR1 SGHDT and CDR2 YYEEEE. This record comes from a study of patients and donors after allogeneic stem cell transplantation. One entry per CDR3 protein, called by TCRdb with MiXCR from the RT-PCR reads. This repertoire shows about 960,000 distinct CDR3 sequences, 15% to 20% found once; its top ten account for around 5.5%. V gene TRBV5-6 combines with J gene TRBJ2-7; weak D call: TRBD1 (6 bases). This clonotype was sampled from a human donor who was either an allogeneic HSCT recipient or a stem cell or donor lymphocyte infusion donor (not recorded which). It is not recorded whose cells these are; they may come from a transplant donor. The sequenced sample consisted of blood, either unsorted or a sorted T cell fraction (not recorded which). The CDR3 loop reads CASSFVDRPSYEQYF. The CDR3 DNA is TGTGCCAGCAGCTTTGTGGACAGACCTTCCTACGAGCAGTACTTC.